Shown below are 23 T cell receptor beta chains from a single sample sequenced in a study of vaccination effects on CD4 cells after COVID-19. Clones were sequenced by immunoSEQ multiplex PCR, and TCRdb holds only the in-frame ones, with some missing. The sample consists of approximately 74,000 clones, around 74% of them appearing once. Antigens for these TCRs are unknown. With the ViraFEST assay, the study expanded antigen-specific CD4+ T cells using viral peptide pools, then sequenced them. When less than 13 days of culture had elapsed, CD4+ T cells were isolated. The study found no prior SARS-CoV-2 infection in the vaccine recipients, who tested negative for nucleocapsid antibodies. Sequenced material: CD4+ T cells from PBMCs cultured with HCoV-NL63 spike peptides, taken before COVID-19 vaccination. The receptors here all came from a human donor who received a COVID-19 vaccine.

V and J are TRBV7-2 and TRBJ2-1; D is uncertain. The CDR3 is 18 residues long. Germline lookup yields CDR1 SGHTA and CDR2 FQGNSA. V was cut by 5 bases and J by 6 bases, with 26 bases left in between. The DNA of the CDR3 is TGTGCCAGCAGCCCCAAGGCTCAGGTCCCCCCCAGAGGCAATGAGCAGTTCTTC. Translating it yields CASSPKAQVPPRGNEQFF.

This clone was picked up a small number of times. V usage is TRBV6-6 and J usage is TRBJ2-7, with D possibly being TRBD1 (6 bases). V lost 4 bases to trimming and J lost 3 bases, with 13 bases between them. CDR3 length equals 14 residues. Germline CDR1 MNHNY, CDR2 SVGAGI (reference sequence). The CDR3 nucleotides are TGTGCCAGCAGTTCCCAATACAGGGACTACGAGCAGTACGTC. Translated: CASSSQYRDYEQYV.

This chain links TRBV5-4 with TRBJ2-3, with D hard to call. The CDR3 extends over 13 amino acids. The ends were cut back, 4 bases at V and 6 bases at J, with 12 bases in the middle. Germline CDR1 SGHNT, CDR2 YYREEE (reference sequence). CDR3 sequence (DNA): TGTGCCAGCAGCCCGAACAGAGAGGATACGCAGTATTTT. This sequence encodes CASSPNREDTQYF.

The chain links TRBV24-1 to TRBJ2-1; no clear D. CDR1 and CDR2 from the germline V gene are KGHDR and SFDVKD. CDR3 size: 16 residues. Deletions cut 2 bases from V and 0 bases from J, with 10 bases between. Written as DNA, the CDR3 is TGTGCCACCAGTGATTCCGGGTTTACCTCCTACAATGAGCAGTTCTTC. As protein: CATSDSGFTSYNEQFF.

The V and J genes are TRBV7-2 and TRBJ1-2; D is possibly TRBD1 (5 bases). Germline V lookup: CDR1 SGHTA, CDR2 FQGNSA. CDR3 size: 14 residues. With 5 bases removed from V and 4 bases from J, the gap between germline ends came to 14 bases. As DNA, the CDR3 is TGTGCCAGCAGCACCTCACAGGAAGCCTATGGCTACACCTTC. This gives the protein CASSTSQEAYGYTF. Looking up the rest from reference TRBV7-2 and TRBJ1-2 gives the full variable domain: GAGVSQSPSNKVTEKGKDVELRCDPISGHTALYWYRQSLGQGLEFLIYFQGNSAPDKSGLPSDRFSAERTGGSVSTLTIQRTQQEDSAVYLCASSTSQEAYGYTFGSGTRLTVV.

In its sample, this clone was seen a few times. The chain links TRBV7-3 to TRBJ1-1, with D unresolved. Looked up from germline, CDR1 is SGHTA and CDR2 is FQGTGA. The CDR3 contains 14 residues. The V end was cut by 1 base, the J end by 0 bases, with 6 bases between. The DNA for the CDR3 is TGTGCCAGCAGCTTAAATCGGTTGAACACTGAAGCTTTCTTT. Translation: CASSLNRLNTEAFF.

The chain combines TRBV9 with TRBJ1-5; a weak D match, TRBD1 (5 bases). The CDR3 contains 13 residues. From germline, CDR1 is SGDLS and CDR2 YYNGEE. V gave up 2 bases and J gave up 6 bases, with 9 bases separating them. The CDR3 DNA follows: TGTGCCAGCAGCGTGGGGGAGGCTCAGCCCCAGCATTTT. This codes for CASSVGEAQPQHF.

The chain links TRBV5-1 to TRBJ1-3, with D maybe TRBD1 (5 bases). The ends were cut back, 4 bases at V and 4 bases at J, with 15 bases in the middle. The germline gives CDR1 SGHRS, CDR2 YFSETQ. The CDR3 covers 15 residues. In DNA form, the CDR3 reads TGCGCCAGCAGCACAACCGGGACTCCCGGAAACACCATATATTTT. Protein: CASSTTGTPGNTIYF.

The V and J genes are TRBV3-1 (or the pseudogene TRBV3-2) and TRBJ1-5; D is unresolved. With 8 bases removed from V and 5 bases from J, the gap between germline ends came to 19 bases. CDR1 LGHDT and CDR2 YNNKEL come from the germline V gene (reference sequence). This CDR3 has 15 residues. In DNA form, the CDR3 reads TGTGCCAGCGGTGCAGGAGTTAACCCATATCAGCCCCAGCATTTT. It yields the protein CASGAGVNPYQPQHF.

This chain uses TRBV7-9 with TRBJ1-5, with D possibly being TRBD1 (6 bases). The V end was cut by 3 bases, the J end by 0 bases, with 9 bases between. Germline V gene lookup returns CDR1 SEHNR and CDR2 FQNEAQ (reference sequence). The CDR3 totals 15 residues. CDR3: CASSFGQSSNQPQHF. The DNA for the CDR3 is TGTGCCAGCAGCTTCGGACAGAGTAGCAATCAGCCCCAGCATTTT. Drawing the rest from reference TRBV7-9 and TRBJ1-5, the complete variable domain is DTGVSQNPRHKITKRGQNVTFRCDPISEHNRLYWYRQTLGQGPEFLTYFQNEAQLEKSRLLSDRFSAERPKGSFSTLEIQRTEQGDSAMYLCASSFGQSSNQPQHFGDGTRLSIL.

The chain has TRBV2 and TRBJ1-3; D is unclear. CDR1 is SNHLY, CDR2 FYNNEI, per germline. The V gene lost 7 bases and the J gene lost 0 bases, with 7 bases spanning the gap. CDR3 length: 13 residues. Here the CDR3 reads CASKEGSGNTIYF. The CDR3 DNA sequence: TGTGCCAGCAAGGAGGGCTCTGGAAACACCATATATTTT.

V is TRBV5-1 and J is TRBJ1-3; D call uncertain. The CDR3 contains 13 residues. The germline V and J ends were trimmed by 3 bases and 0 bases, with 4 bases remaining between them. CDR1 and CDR2 from the germline V gene are SGHRS and YFSETQ. Here the CDR3 DNA reads TGCGCCAGCAGCTCCTCCTCTGGAAACACCATATATTTT. Encoded protein: CASSSSSGNTIYF. The full variable domain, its missing parts supplied by reference TRBV5-1 and TRBJ1-3, is KAGVTQTPRYLIKTRGQQVTLSCSPISGHRSVSWYQQTPGQGLQFLFEYFSETQRNKGNFPGRFSGRQFSNSRSEMNVSTLELGDSALYLCASSSSSGNTIYFGEGSWLTVV.

V gene TRBV4-1 combines with J gene TRBJ2-7; TRBD1 matches 7 bases. CDR1 MGHRA and CDR2 YSYEKL come from the germline V gene. The V and J ends lost 2 bases and 5 bases, in that order; junction bases with no gene match: 9. The CDR3 runs 15 residues. The CDR3, as DNA: TGCGCCAGCAGCCAACCTTCGACAGGGAGTCACGAGCAGTACGTC. Residues: CASSQPSTGSHEQYV.

The V call is TRBV5-6, the J call TRBJ1-1; tentatively, D is TRBD1 (5 bases). Germline V gives CDR1 SGHDT, CDR2 YYEEEE. Trimming stripped 2 bases from V and 10 bases from J, with 18 bases between. CDR3 length equals 14 residues. CDR3 sequence (DNA): TGTGCCAGCAGCTTAAGCGGACGGTCGGGGGGAGCTTTCTTT. This translates into CASSLSGRSGGAFF.

The V and J genes are TRBV19 and TRBJ1-5, with TRBD1 identical over 9 bases. Germline V gene data show CDR1 as LNHDA and CDR2 as SQIVND (reference sequence). V shed 5 bases, J shed 4 bases, and the junction held 6 bases outside the gene matches. The length of the CDR3 is 15 residues. As DNA, the CDR3 is TGTGCCAGTAGTCTCGGGACAGGGAGGAATCAGCCCCAGCATTTT. This sequence encodes CASSLGTGRNQPQHF.

This clone was seen a handful of times. The chain uses TRBV6-5 and TRBJ2-1, with D possibly matching TRBD2 (7 bases). The CDR3 has 14 residues. The germline CDR1 and CDR2 sequences are MNHEY and SVGAGI. Trimming cost V 5 bases and J 9 bases, with 17 bases left between them. Here the CDR3 reads CASSTVGGAGEQFF. CDR3 coding DNA: TGTGCCAGCAGTACTGTTGGGGGGGCCGGTGAGCAGTTCTTC.

The chain combines TRBV18 with TRBJ2-7; 8 nucleotides match TRBD1. The germline CDR1 and CDR2 sequences are KGHSH and LQKENI. This CDR3 spans 13 amino acids. The V and J ends lost 2 bases and 7 bases, in that order; junction bases with no gene match: 4. The DNA of the CDR3 is TGTGCCAGCTCACCAGCACAGGGGGGAGAGCAGTACGTC. It is translated as CASSPAQGGEQYV.

This clone came up a few times. The CDR3 region has the DNA TGCAGTGCTAGTGGGGGGACTGAAGCTTTCTTT. It encodes CSASGGTEAFF. The V gene is TRBV20-1, the J gene TRBJ1-1; a weak D match, TRBD1 (5 bases). Per the germline V gene, CDR1 is DFQATT and CDR2 is SNEGSKA (reference sequence). This CDR3 contains 11 residues. V was shortened by 3 bases and J by 5 bases, with 7 bases between the two germline ends.

The chain is built from TRBV27 and TRBJ2-1, with TRBD2 matching 9 bases. The CDR3 has 17 amino acids. J was trimmed by 7 bases and V by 1 base; bases with no gene match: 11. Looked up from germline, CDR1 is MNHEY and CDR2 is SMNVEV (reference sequence). The CDR3 sequence: CASSLLGISGGQNEQFF. In DNA form, the CDR3 reads TGTGCCAGCAGTTTATTAGGGATTAGCGGGGGTCAGAATGAGCAGTTCTTC.

The DNA of the CDR3 is TGCAGCGCCGCCGGGACAGGTCGGGATGAGCAGTTCTTC. Protein sequence: CSAAGTGRDEQFF. This chain links TRBV29-1 with TRBJ2-1; 8 nucleotides match TRBD1. This CDR3 contains 13 residues. J was trimmed by 8 bases and V by 7 bases; bases with no gene match: 10. In germline, CDR1 is SQVTM, CDR2 ANQGSEA.

The chain is built from TRBV7-2 and TRBJ1-1; a possible D gene is TRBD1 (6 bases). Trimming pared 1 base from V and 2 bases from J, leaving 11 bases between. The CDR3 runs to 15 residues. Germline V gene sequence: CDR1 SGHTA, CDR2 FQGNSA. CDR3 sequence: CASSLVGRGNTEAFF. CDR3 in DNA: TGTGCCAGCAGCTTAGTAGGCAGGGGTAACACTGAAGCTTTCTTT.

CDR3 sequence (DNA): TGCGCCAGCAGCCCACTAGCGGGGCGTGATGATACGCAGTATTTT. Translated: CASSPLAGRDDTQYF. This chain links TRBV5-1 with TRBJ2-3; 10 positions agree with TRBD2. This CDR3 contains 15 residues. Germline V lookup: CDR1 SGHRS, CDR2 YFSETQ. V shed 4 bases and J 6 bases; nucleotides not matched to a gene: 8.

The gene calls are TRBV7-2 and TRBJ1-5; the D is unclear. Trimming stripped 1 base from V and 2 bases from J, with 9 bases between. The germline gives CDR1 SGHTA, CDR2 FQGNSA. The CDR3 runs 15 residues. The CDR3 region is CASSLDGSGNQPQHF. The CDR3 DNA reads as TGTGCCAGCAGCTTAGACGGGTCAGGCAATCAGCCCCAGCATTTT.